The rows below give T cell receptor beta chains drawn from one sample of a study of glioma-infiltrating T cells. Using its own MiXCR run on the multiplex PCR reads, TCRdb lists one record per CDR3 protein. This table has over 140,000 distinct CDR3 sequences, around 40% appearing once. Source material: glioma tissue, nonneoplastic brain tissue, or PBMCs (not recorded which). The receptors derive from a human donor with low-grade glioma or glioblastoma, undergoing nonglioma brain surgery, or in good health (not recorded which). The CDR3 runs from the conserved cysteine through the conserved F or W. Fields, in order: J gene, D gene, clone size, V gene, CDR3 DNA, CDR3 protein. The D gene is left open where the match is weak. The listing skips clone size in some rows; elsewhere it reads once, few, many or a size class.

TRBJ1-1	.	.	TRBV4-1	TGCGCCAGCAGCCAAGATAGAACTGGCACTGAAGCTTTCTTT	CASSQDRTGTEAFF
TRBJ1-1	TRBD1	few	TRBV7-2	TGTGCCAGCAGCCCCCAAATGACAGGGTCCGGTGAAGCTTTCTTT	CASSPQMTGSGEAFF
TRBJ2-7	.	.	TRBV28	TGTGCCAGCTGTGGGGGTGACAGCTCTAACATCGAGCAGTACTTC	CASCGGDSSNIEQYF
TRBJ2-1	TRBD2	.	TRBV6-2/TRBV6-3	TGTGCCAGCAGTTACTCCACTAGCGGGATTGGCAATGAGCAGTTCTTC	CASSYSTSGIGNEQFF
TRBJ1-1	.	.	TRBV6-2/TRBV6-3	TGTGCCAGCAGTTATCAGGGACTCGCTGAAGCTTTCTTT	CASSYQGLAEAFF
TRBJ1-1	.	many	TRBV20-1	TGCAGTGCTAGTTGGCAGTTGAACACTGAAGCTTTCTTT	CSASWQLNTEAFF
TRBJ1-1	.	.	TRBV20-1	TGCAGTGCTAGGCCCAACCGGCGAAGAGGGGGGGACACTGAAGCTTTCTTT	CSARPNRRRGGDTEAFF
TRBJ1-1	.	few	TRBV20-1	TGCAGTGCTAGAGGTAACGGCAGGGCGGTCACTGAAGCTTTCTTT	CSARGNGRAVTEAFF
TRBJ1-2	.	few	TRBV10-1	TGCGCCAGCAGTGCCCAAACAGACTTCTATGGCTACACCTTC	CASSAQTDFYGYTF
TRBJ2-6	.	.	TRBV10-3	TGTGCCATCAGCAGCCATGGGGCCAACGTCCTGACTTTC	CAISSHGANVLTF
TRBJ1-6	TRBD1	once	TRBV10-3	TGTGCCACCGACGACAGGGGTAATTCACCCCTCCACTTT	CATDDRGNSPLHF
TRBJ2-2	.	.	TRBV4-2	TGTGCCAGCAGCCAAGTTGGTAGCGGGGAGCTGTTTTTT	CASSQVGSGELFF
TRBJ1-6	.	.	TRBV7-2	TGTGCCAGCAGCAGATTACAGGAGCCTTACTACGAGCAGTACTTT	CASSRLQEPYYEQYF
TRBJ1-1	.	.	TRBV19	TGTGCCAGTAGTCCGCGGGGAGGGGGGAACACTGAAGCTTTCTTT	CASSPRGGGNTEAFF
TRBJ1-2	.	many	TRBV6-2/TRBV6-3	TGTGCCAGCAGTTATAGCGGGCACTATGGCTACACCTTC	CASSYSGHYGYTF
TRBJ1-2	.	few	TRBV28	TGTGCCAGCAGTTTTAAGGCGAACTATGGCTACACCTTC	CASSFKANYGYTF
TRBJ1-1	.	.	TRBV20-1	TGCAGTGCTCTAAGACAGGCCGCTGAAGCTTTCTTT	CSALRQAAEAFF
TRBJ2-2	TRBD2	.	TRBV20-1	TGCAGTGCTAGAGATCATCGGGGGGCGAACACCGGGGAGCTGTTTTTT	CSARDHRGANTGELFF
TRBJ2-7	TRBD2	.	TRBV27	TGTGCCAGCAGTACGGGAGGTAACTCCTACGAGCAGTACTTC	CASSTGGNSYEQYF
TRBJ2-3	.	.	TRBV7-9	TGTGCCAGCAGCTTAAAGGATACGCAGTATTTT	CASSLKDTQYF
TRBJ2-5	.	.	TRBV2	TGTGCCAGCAGGGAGGCGGCCCAGTACTTC	CASREAAQYF
TRBJ1-5	.	.	TRBV6-9	TGTGCCAGCAGTTACGAAGGGCAGGGCCCCCGTCCCCAGCATTTT	CASSYEGQGPRPQHF
TRBJ1-2	.	few	TRBV4-1	TGCGCCAGCAGCCAATTACCGGGAAACTATGGCTACACCTTC	CASSQLPGNYGYTF
TRBJ1-1	TRBD1	.	TRBV28	TGTGCCAGCAGTGCGGGACAGCGAACATTACAAGCTTTCTTT	CASSAGQRTLQAFF
TRBJ1-2	TRBD1	.	TRBV27	TGTGCCACCAGGGACAGTGCGGGCTACACCTTC	CATRDSAGYTF
TRBJ2-7	.	.	TRBV18	TGTGCCAGCTCACCGGGTCTAGGACAGCCCGAGCAGTACTTC	CASSPGLGQPEQYF
TRBJ1-2	TRBD1	many	TRBV10-3	TGTGCCATCAGTTTGACAGGGTATAACTATGGCTACACCTTC	CAISLTGYNYGYTF
TRBJ2-7	.	.	TRBV20-1	TGCAGTGCTAGTCAAGAGCTAGGCTACGAGCAGTACTTC	CSASQELGYEQYF
TRBJ1-2	.	.	TRBV10-3	TGTGCCATCAGTGACAGGTTGAACGATGGCTACACCTTC	CAISDRLNDGYTF